This is a list of T cell receptor beta chains from one sample in a study of T cell repertoires in cytomegalovirus infection. Each CDR3 protein gets one entry after TCRdb re-called the reads with MiXCR. The sample has approximately 700,000 distinct CDR3 sequences, less than 40% seen once. The sample was PBMCs. These receptors all stem from a human donor in good health (CMV status not recorded). Some clones in this sample may be carry-over from other donors' samples. Each CDR3 is given with its conserved first and last residue. Each record gives: clone size, J gene, D gene, V gene, CDR3 length, CDR3 DNA, CDR3 protein. A D gene is named only where the DNA matches it firmly. Clone size is stated in some rows and not others, as once, few, many or a class when expanded.

few TRBJ1-5 TRBD1 TRBV28 17 TGTGCCAGCAGTCGGGACAGCCATCGGAGGAGCAATCAGCCCCAGCATTTT CASSRDSHRRSNQPQHF
- TRBJ1-5 - TRBV6-2/TRBV6-3 15 TGTGCCAGCAGGAGGAGGGAGGGAGGTAATCAGCCCCAGCATTTT CASRRREGGNQPQHF
few TRBJ2-7 TRBD1 TRBV6-5 16 TGTGCCAGCAGTGCTACAGGACAGGACGCAAACTACGAGCAGTACTTC CASSATGQDANYEQYF
few TRBJ2-5 - TRBV28 17 TGTGCCAGCAGTCCTCCGGCCAGCCCCGAACTAGAAGAGACCCAGTACTTC CASSPPASPELEETQYF
- TRBJ2-3 - TRBV5-6 16 TGTGCCAGCAGCTTGTATCGCGGGTCCCTCGGAAATACGCAGTATTTT CASSLYRGSLGNTQYF
- TRBJ2-5 - TRBV7-9 16 TGTGCCAGCAGCTCCCTCCGGGGCCTGGGGTGGGAGACCCAGTACTTC CASSSLRGLGWETQYF
- TRBJ2-5 TRBD2 TRBV5-5 17 TGTGCCAGCAGCTTTGGGACTAGCGGGGGGGCCGGGGAGACCCAGTACTTC CASSFGTSGGAGETQYF
- TRBJ1-2 - TRBV4-3 14 TGCGCCAGCAGGACAGTGATCGATCGGGACGGCTACACCTTC CASRTVIDRDGYTF
- TRBJ2-2 TRBD2 TRBV12-3/TRBV12-4 13 TGTTCCAGCTCCCAGCGGGGTATCGGGGAGCTGTTTTTT CSSSQRGIGELFF
few TRBJ2-6 - TRBV2 14 TGTGCCAGCAGTGGAGGGGCTGGGGCCAACGTCCTGACTTTC CASSGGAGANVLTF
few TRBJ2-3 - TRBV19 13 TGTGCCAGTAGTACCCCCGATGAAGATACGCAGTATTTT CASSTPDEDTQYF
- TRBJ2-3 TRBD1 TRBV10-3 15 TGTGCCATCAGTGACCAGGGGGCTAACACAGATACGCAGTATTTT CAISDQGANTDTQYF
few TRBJ2-3 TRBD1 TRBV12-3/TRBV12-4 16 TGTGCCAGCAGCCTGGGGGACAGGGGCGTCACAGATACGCAGTATTTT CASSLGDRGVTDTQYF
- TRBJ2-5 - TRBV28 14 TGTGCCAGCAGTTTTTACGGGGGCGAAGAGACCCAGTACTTC CASSFYGGEETQYF
once TRBJ1-2 - TRBV6-5 15 TGTGCCAGCAGTGCTGGGGGCCTAGCTAACTATGGCTACACCTTC CASSAGGLANYGYTF
few TRBJ1-2 - TRBV6-6 14 TGTGCCAGCAGGGGGACCGGGGAGGACTATGGCTACACCTTC CASRGTGEDYGYTF
few TRBJ1-2 - TRBV19 14 TGTGCCAGTAGTATAACGGGGGACCGTCATGGCTACACCTTC CASSITGDRHGYTF
few TRBJ2-3 TRBD2 TRBV4-2 16 TGTGCCAGCAGCCAAGAGCCTAGCGGGAGTGGAGATACGCAGTATTTT CASSQEPSGSGDTQYF
- TRBJ2-7 - TRBV5-6 13 TGTGCCAGCAGACTGGGACCTATGGTCGAGCAGTACTTC CASRLGPMVEQYF
- TRBJ1-1 - TRBV2 13 TGTGCCAGCAGTGAATATATGAACACTGAAGCTTTCTTT CASSEYMNTEAFF
- TRBJ1-4 - TRBV2 15 TGTGCCAGCAGAGCCCAGGGTTCCCCTAATGAAAAAATGTTTTTT CASRAQGSPNEKMFF
- TRBJ2-5 - TRBV7-9 14 TGTGCCAGCAGCTTGCTACTGGGACAAGAGACCCAGTACTTC CASSLLLGQETQYF
- TRBJ1-4 - TRBV28 13 TGTGCCAGCAGTTTTGGTAATAATGAAAAACTGTTTTTT CASSFGNNEKLFF
- TRBJ1-5 - TRBV19 12 TGTGCCAGTACCACAGGGATTCAGCCCCAGCATTTT CASTTGIQPQHF
- TRBJ2-7 - TRBV3-1 14 TGTGCCAGCAGCCAGGTAGGGGGAAGCGGTGAGCAGTACTTC CASSQVGGSGEQYF
- TRBJ1-4 TRBD1 TRBV12-3/TRBV12-4 19 TGTGCCAGCAGTTATACCGGGACAGGGATTGGGGGAACTAATGAAAAACTGTTTTTT CASSYTGTGIGGTNEKLFF
- TRBJ1-1 - TRBV29-1 11 TGCAGCGTTGATACGTACACTGAAGCTTTCTTT CSVDTYTEAFF
- TRBJ1-5 - TRBV12-3/TRBV12-4 16 TGTGCCAGCAGCAAGAGCCATGGGCCTAGCAATCAGCCCCAGCATTTT CASSKSHGPSNQPQHF
- TRBJ2-3 - TRBV5-1 17 TGCGCCAGCAGCTCCTCCCGTGGGGGCTTTAGCACAGATACGCAGTATTTT CASSSSRGGFSTDTQYF
few TRBJ2-7 TRBD2 TRBV3-1 17 TGTGCCAGCAGCCAAACCCCACGACTAGCGGGGACCTACGAGCAGTACTTC CASSQTPRLAGTYEQYF
- TRBJ2-2 TRBD1 TRBV4-1 18 TGCGCCAGCAGCCCCCGACAGGGCCAATTTCCAAACACCGTGGAGCTGTTTTTT CASSPRQGQFPNTVELFF
few TRBJ2-2 - TRBV11-3 14 TGTGCCAGCAGCTTAAACAGGTGGACCGGGGAGCTGTTTTTT CASSLNRWTGELFF
few TRBJ1-6 - TRBV6-1 15 TGTGCCACCATCTCCGGTGGCGCCTATAATTCACCCCTCCACTTT CATISGGAYNSPLHF
once TRBJ1-6 - TRBV5-1 14 TGCGCCAGCAGCTTGGAAAAGGGTAATTCACCCCTCCACTTT CASSLEKGNSPLHF
- TRBJ1-6 TRBD1 TRBV6-8 15 TGTGCCAGCCTTCCGGGGAAGGGGGCCAATTCACCCCTCCACTTT CASLPGKGANSPLHF
- TRBJ2-5 - TRBV9 14 TGTGCCAGCAGCGTAGGGATGGGTATGGAGACCCAGTACTTC CASSVGMGMETQYF
- TRBJ2-3 - TRBV18 17 TGTGCCAGCTCACCCCAGGACCCACACATGGGCACAGATACGCAGTATTTT CASSPQDPHMGTDTQYF
- TRBJ1-2 - TRBV19 14 TGTGCCAGTAGTATAGCTTGGACAGAGGGCGGCTACACCTTC CASSIAWTEGGYTF
- TRBJ2-3 - TRBV20-1 13 TGCAGTGCTAGAGATCCCCGGGAGAGAACGCAGTATTTT CSARDPRERTQYF
- TRBJ1-4 TRBD1 TRBV28 15 TGTGCCAGCAGTTTTCCCAGGGGGCCGGATGAAAAACTGTTTTTT CASSFPRGPDEKLFF
few TRBJ1-2 TRBD1 TRBV10-3 16 TGTGCCATCAGTGCATCGGAGACAGGGGGAAGACATGGCTACACCTTC CAISASETGGRHGYTF
- TRBJ1-2 TRBD1 TRBV6-5 13 TGTGCCAGCAGTGAAGGGACAGCCCGGGGCTACACCTTC CASSEGTARGYTF
- TRBJ1-5 - TRBV2 12 TGTGCCAGCAGTGGATTGGGTCAGCCCCAGCATTTT CASSGLGQPQHF
few TRBJ1-1 - TRBV28 14 TGTGCCAGCAGTTCCCCGGCACTCTTGACTGAAGCTTTCTTT CASSSPALLTEAFF